The count of the clone carrying this T cell receptor (beta chain) is one. Its antigen is not known. Other DNA sequences in the sample encode the same CDR3. The authors reverse transcribed all of the isolated RNA, so sequencing captured expressed TCRB transcripts. Method: immunoSEQ multiplex PCR; TCRdb's copy keeps in-frame clones and lacks some. The sample comprises 350,000 to 450,000 clones, approximately 15% of which are singletons, and under 0.04% rests with the top ten. The authors sorted CD4+ naive, central memory, regulatory and stem cell-like memory cells via CD45RO/CCR7/CD25/CD127/CD95/CD27. The sample originates from a study of beta chain features in type 1 diabetes. Study-level points and caveats: There was a moderate but significant shortening of TCRB CDR3s in all four CD4+ subsets of Type 1 diabetes patients.

The TCR sequence derives from a man younger than 40 in good health. The sample taken for sequencing was naive CD4+ T cells from blood.

CDR3 nucleotides: TGTGCCAGCAGCAGGGAGACCCAGTACTTC. Protein sequence: CASSRETQYF. The chain has TRBV7-8 and TRBJ2-5; D not certain. Germline V gene data show CDR1 as SGHVS and CDR2 as FQNEAQ. The CDR3 loop spans 10 amino acids. V was cut by 5 bases and J by 5 bases, with 3 bases left in between.